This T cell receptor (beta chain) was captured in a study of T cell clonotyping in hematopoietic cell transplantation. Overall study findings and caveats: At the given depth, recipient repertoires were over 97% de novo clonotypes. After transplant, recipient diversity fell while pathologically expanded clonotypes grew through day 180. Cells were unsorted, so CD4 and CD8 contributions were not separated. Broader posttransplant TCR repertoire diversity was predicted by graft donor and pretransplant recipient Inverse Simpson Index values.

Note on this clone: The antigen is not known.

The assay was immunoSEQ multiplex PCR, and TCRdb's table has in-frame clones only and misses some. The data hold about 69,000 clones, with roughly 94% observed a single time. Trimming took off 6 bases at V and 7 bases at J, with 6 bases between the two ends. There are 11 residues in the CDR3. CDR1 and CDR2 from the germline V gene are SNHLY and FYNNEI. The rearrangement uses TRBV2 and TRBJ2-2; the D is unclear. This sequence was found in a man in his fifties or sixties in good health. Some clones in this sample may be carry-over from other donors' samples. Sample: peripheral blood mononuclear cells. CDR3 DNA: TGTGCCAGCAGGGGTGACGGGGAGCTGTTTTTT. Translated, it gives CASRGDGELFF.